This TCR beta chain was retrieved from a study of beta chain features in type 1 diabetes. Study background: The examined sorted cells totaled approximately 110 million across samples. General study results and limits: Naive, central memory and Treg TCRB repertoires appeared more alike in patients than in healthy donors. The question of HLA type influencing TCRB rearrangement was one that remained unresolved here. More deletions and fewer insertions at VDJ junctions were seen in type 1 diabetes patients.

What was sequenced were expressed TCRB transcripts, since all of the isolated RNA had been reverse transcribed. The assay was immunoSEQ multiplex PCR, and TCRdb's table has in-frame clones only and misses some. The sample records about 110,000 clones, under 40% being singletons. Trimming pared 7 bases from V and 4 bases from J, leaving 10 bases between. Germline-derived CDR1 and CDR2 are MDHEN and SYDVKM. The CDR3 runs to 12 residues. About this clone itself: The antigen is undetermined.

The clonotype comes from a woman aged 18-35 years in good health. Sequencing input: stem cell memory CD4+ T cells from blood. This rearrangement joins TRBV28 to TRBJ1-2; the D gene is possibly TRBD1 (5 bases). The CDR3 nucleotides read TGTGCCAGCAAGACAGAACCCTATGGCTACACCTTC. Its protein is CASKTEPYGYTF.